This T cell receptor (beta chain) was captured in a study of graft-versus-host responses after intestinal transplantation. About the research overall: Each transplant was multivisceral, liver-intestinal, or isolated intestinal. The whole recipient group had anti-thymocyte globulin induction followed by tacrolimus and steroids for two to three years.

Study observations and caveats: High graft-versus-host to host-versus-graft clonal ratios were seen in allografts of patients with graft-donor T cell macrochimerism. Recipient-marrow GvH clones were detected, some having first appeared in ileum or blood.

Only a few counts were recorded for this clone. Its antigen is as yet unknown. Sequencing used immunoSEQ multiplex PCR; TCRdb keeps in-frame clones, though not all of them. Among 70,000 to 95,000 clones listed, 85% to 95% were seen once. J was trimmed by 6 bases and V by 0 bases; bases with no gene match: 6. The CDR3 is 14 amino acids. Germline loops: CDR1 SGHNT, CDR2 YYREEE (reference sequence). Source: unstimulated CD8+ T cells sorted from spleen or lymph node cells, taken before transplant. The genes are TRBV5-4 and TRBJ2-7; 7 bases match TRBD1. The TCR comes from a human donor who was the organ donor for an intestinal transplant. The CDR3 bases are TGTGCCAGCAGCTTGGGACAGGGTCCTAGCGAGCAGTACTTC. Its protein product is CASSLGQGPSEQYF.